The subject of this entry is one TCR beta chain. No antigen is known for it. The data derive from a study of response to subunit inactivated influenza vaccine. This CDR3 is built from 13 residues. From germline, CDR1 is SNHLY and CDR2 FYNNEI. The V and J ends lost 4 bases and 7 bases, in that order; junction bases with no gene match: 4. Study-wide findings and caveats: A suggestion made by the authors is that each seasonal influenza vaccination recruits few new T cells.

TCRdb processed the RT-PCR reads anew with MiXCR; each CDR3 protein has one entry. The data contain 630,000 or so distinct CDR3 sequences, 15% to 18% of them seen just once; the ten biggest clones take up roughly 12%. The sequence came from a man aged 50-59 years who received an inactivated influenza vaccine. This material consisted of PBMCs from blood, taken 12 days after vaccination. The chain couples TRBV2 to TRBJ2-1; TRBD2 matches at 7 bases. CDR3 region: CASSGPSGNEQFF. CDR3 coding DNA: TGTGCCAGCAGTGGCCCTAGCGGTAATGAGCAGTTCTTC.